This T cell receptor (beta chain) was sequenced for a study of blood T cell repertoires in COVID-19. Across the study: There were acute and convalescent COVID-19 samples, and they came from the United States, Italy and Spain. PBMCs, B-cell-depleted T cells, or T cells provided the cDNA or gDNA that made up the material.

This clone was seen only once. As handled by the study authors: Nucleated cell counts were estimated from reference gene primer amplification. Assay used: immunoSEQ multiplex PCR; TCRdb lists only in-frame clones, some missing. That table supplies the V and J calls and clone size; D and trimming were determined from the DNA. The data show around 130,000 clones, about 80% seen once. Germline CDR1 is SQVTM and CDR2 is ANQGSEA. Trimming stripped 4 bases from V and 1 base from J, with 16 bases between. This CDR3 has 15 amino acids. The sequencing sample was made of peripheral blood. The clonotype originates from a woman in her 50s with acute or convalescent COVID-19. The chain employs TRBV29-1 and TRBJ1-1, with TRBD1 as a possible D gene (6 bases). CDR3 region: CSVASPGAGNTEAFF. CDR3 nucleotide sequence: TGCAGCGTTGCCTCCCCAGGGGCCGGGAACACTGAAGCTTTCTTT. The variable domain in full, with the rest retrieved from reference TRBV29-1 and TRBJ1-1, is SAVISQKPSRDICQRGTSLTIQCQVDSQVTMMFWYRQQPGQSLTLIATANQGSEATYESGFVIDKFPISRPNLTFSTLTVSNMSPEDSSIYLCSVASPGAGNTEAFFGQGTRLTVV.